This T cell receptor (beta chain) was found in a study of cytotoxic CD8 clonotypes in ibrutinib-treated CLL. Broader study findings: Baseline clonality exceeded age-matched healthy donors and tracked circulating CD8+ T-cell counts.

With regard to this clone: Its matching antigen is unknown.

The CDR3 consists of 18 residues. Per the germline V gene, CDR1 is MNHNS and CDR2 is SASEGT. Trimming shortened V by 1 base and J by 3 bases, and 18 bases separated the two germline ends. Sequenced by immunoSEQ multiplex PCR; TCRdb stores in-frame clones only, minus some. The table records some 26,000 clones, approximately 85% of them present only once. The TCR beta libraries used 2 to 2.5 micrograms of genomic DNA that came from cryopreserved PBMCs. The source of this sequence is a human donor with chronic lymphocytic leukemia. The rearrangement uses TRBV6-1 and TRBJ2-2, with D perhaps matching TRBD1 (6 bases). The specimen comprised PBMCs, sampled after 24 months of ibrutinib treatment. The CDR3 loop is CASSEGAPTGLDTGELFF. CDR3 nucleotide sequence: TGTGCCAGCAGTGAAGGGGCCCCTACAGGGTTGGACACCGGGGAGCTGTTTTTT.